One and the same sample provided the 29 T cell receptor beta chains below, sequenced in a study of metastatic and nonmetastatic thyroid tumors. Prior to thyroid surgery, none of the patients had received any treatment. MiXCR re-clonotyped the PCR reads for TCRdb. The data contain over 40,000 clones, under 30% of them singletons. Material: blood. Receptor source: a male donor with papillary thyroid cancer or a benign thyroid nodule (not recorded which). Some clones in this sample may be carry-over from other donors' samples.

This clone was counted ten times or more. J is TRBJ2-7 and V is TRBV5-1; D perhaps matches TRBD2 (5 bases). Germline values: CDR1 SGHRS, CDR2 YFSETQ. Trimming removed 4 bases from V and 4 bases from J, with 9 bases in between. The CDR3 runs to 12 residues. The CDR3 reads CASSRGRYEQYF. The CDR3 DNA reads as TGCGCCAGCAGCCGGGGAAGGTACGAGCAGTACTTC. Supplemented by reference TRBV5-1 and TRBJ2-7, the full variable domain reads KAGVTQTPRYLIKTRGQQVTLSCSPISGHRSVSWYQQTPGQGLQFLFEYFSETQRNKGNFPGRFSGRQFSNSRSEMNVSTLELGDSALYLCASSRGRYEQYFGPGTRLTVT.

The chain couples TRBV25-1 to TRBJ2-2, with D hard to call. The CDR3 spans 15 residues. V shed 3 bases and J shed 3 bases, with 11 bases lying between them. The germline CDR1 and CDR2 sequences are MGHDK and SYGVNS. The CDR3 sequence: CASSDTLRDTGELFF. CDR3 DNA: TGTGCCAGCAGTGATACCCTCCGGGACACCGGGGAGCTGTTTTTT.

This chain uses TRBV30 with TRBJ2-7; D not certain. V gave up 4 bases and J gave up 6 bases, with 10 bases separating them. The germline gives CDR1 GTSNPN, CDR2 SVGIG (reference sequence). CDR3 length equals 11 residues. CDR3 coding DNA: TGTGCCTGGATTAATGGGGTCGAGCAGTACTTC. Its protein is CAWINGVEQYF.

This clone was seen a few times. The chain links TRBV6-2 or TRBV6-3 to TRBJ2-7; 9 bases line up with TRBD2. V trimming: 7 bases; J trimming: 4 bases; junction bases outside the gene matches: 11. Germline V lookup: CDR1 MNHEY, CDR2 SVGEGT. This CDR3 comprises 15 residues. CDR3 in DNA: TGTGCCAGCAAAAAGGGGGGTAGCGGGAGATACGAGCAGTACTTC. Residues: CASKKGGSGRYEQYF.

This clone was picked up many times. The chain combines TRBV12-3 or TRBV12-4 with TRBJ2-3, with TRBD2 identical over 7 bases. The CDR3 sequence is 15 residues long. V shed 3 bases, J shed 4 bases, and the junction held 7 bases outside the gene matches. The DNA of the CDR3 is TGTGCCAGCAGTTTCTGGAGGGAGGGGCCAGATACGCAGTATTTT. Protein: CASSFWREGPDTQYF.

There are many counts of this clone. The V gene is TRBV20-1, the J gene TRBJ1-6, with TRBD1 matching 8 bases. This CDR3 comprises 17 residues. Per the germline V gene, CDR1 is DFQATT and CDR2 is SNEGSKA (reference sequence). V was pared by 0 bases and J by 3 bases, with 7 bases of the junction left unmatched. The CDR3: CSARDHGQGGYNSPLHF. CDR3 nucleotide sequence: TGCAGTGCTAGAGATCATGGACAGGGAGGCTATAATTCACCCCTCCACTTT.

The chain is built from TRBV20-1 and TRBJ2-1; D is unclear. Germline V gives CDR1 DFQATT, CDR2 SNEGSKA (reference sequence). This CDR3 region has 14 residues. Trimming stripped 0 bases from V and 4 bases from J, with 10 bases between. The CDR3 spells CSARDTLEYNEQFF. The CDR3 DNA is TGCAGTGCTAGAGACACTCTAGAGTACAATGAGCAGTTCTTC.

This clone was detected ten times or more. A read error is possible here, since a much larger clone lies one base away. The rearrangement joins TRBV4-3 to TRBJ2-2; tentative D call: TRBD1 (6 bases). Germline values: CDR1 LGHNA, CDR2 YSLEER. Trimming cost V 5 bases and J 6 bases, with 22 bases left between them. The CDR3 length is 17 residues. The CDR3 reads CASSGLGAGDMAGELFF. CDR3 coding DNA: TGCGCCAGCAGCGGATTAGGTGCAGGGGATATGGCCGGGGAGCTGTTTTTT.

This clone was counted between two and nine times. The chain is built from TRBV25-1 and TRBJ1-6; possible D gene TRBD1, 5 bases. Deletions cut 0 bases from V and 6 bases from J, with 15 bases between. This CDR3 is built from 17 residues. Germline V gene lookup returns CDR1 MGHDK and CDR2 SYGVNS. The CDR3 bases are TGTGCCAGCAGTGAATATGAGGGGCGTTGGGGTAATTCACCCCTCCACTTT. The encoded protein is CASSEYEGRWGNSPLHF.

The chain joins TRBV2 to TRBJ2-7; D not resolved. Trimming left V 6 bases short and J 6 bases short, with 15 bases between. This CDR3 comprises 13 residues. Germline V gene sequence: CDR1 SNHLY, CDR2 FYNNEI. CDR3 bases: TGTGCCAGCAGCAAGGACCAGACCGCCGAGCAGTACGTC. Residues: CASSKDQTAEQYV.

This clone occurred a few times. One end of the junction varies from germline; a read error may be responsible. The rearrangement uses TRBV6-1 and TRBJ2-3; D is uncertain. Per the germline V gene, CDR1 is MNHNS and CDR2 is SASEGT. This CDR3 is 15 amino acids long. CDR3 DNA sequence: TGTGCCAGCAGTTTCGAAGAGCGCGGCACAGATACGCTGTATTTT. This gives the protein CASSFEERGTDTLYF.

The CDR3 loop reads CASSLNVGGELFF. For the CDR3, the DNA is TGTGCCAGCAGTTTAAACGTGGGAGGGGAGCTGTTTTTT. The chain links TRBV12-3 or TRBV12-4 to TRBJ2-2; no clear D gene. The length of the CDR3 is 13 residues. V was clipped by 2 bases and J by 8 bases, with 9 bases between them.

The chain has TRBV12-3 or TRBV12-4 and TRBJ2-1; the match to TRBD1 covers 7 bases. The ends lost 6 bases at V and 3 bases at J; junction bases unmatched: 11. This CDR3 spans 16 amino acids. The CDR3 loop reads CASSTLVDRRYNEQFF. In DNA form, the CDR3 reads TGTGCCAGCAGCACCCTCGTGGACAGGCGCTACAATGAGCAGTTCTTC.

Comment on this clone: An end of the junction does not agree with germline; a read error may underlie this. The rearrangement links TRBV9 to TRBJ2-3; possible D gene TRBD2, 5 bases. Germline CDR1 SGDLS, CDR2 YYNGEE. The CDR3 contains 16 residues. For the CDR3, the DNA is TGTGCCAGCAGCGTAAAGCGGTCTGGTGTCACAGATACGCCGTATTTT. It translates to CASSVKRSGVTDTPYF.

This clone was picked up many times. A read error may account for a junction end that differs from germline. The chain has TRBV30 and TRBJ2-7; 16 nucleotides align to TRBD2. Looked up from germline, CDR1 is GTSNPN and CDR2 is SVGIG (reference sequence). The CDR3 runs 17 residues. In nucleotides, the CDR3 is TGTGCCTGGAGTGCTGCCGGGACTAGCGGGAGGGCCTACGCGCAGTACTTC. It specifies CAWSAAGTSGRAYAQYF. Based on the CDR3 plus reference TRBV30 and TRBJ2-7, the full variable domain is SQTIHQWPATLVQPVGSPLSLECTVEGTSNPNLYWYRQAAGRGLQLLFYSVGIGQISSEVPQNLSASRPQDRQFILSSKKLLLSDSGFYLCAWSAAGTSGRAYAQYFGPGTRLTVT.

The CDR3 sequence: CASRNPGQGVTGELFF. CDR3 bases: TGTGCCAGTAGAAATCCGGGACAGGGGGTGACCGGGGAGCTGTTTTTT. V gene TRBV19 combines with J gene TRBJ2-2; 11 bases match TRBD1. This CDR3 contains 16 residues. CDR1 and CDR2 (germline): LNHDA, SQIVND (reference sequence). Unmatched junction bases numbered 8, after V lost 6 bases and J lost 5 bases.

This clone was observed a few times. J is TRBJ1-1 and V is TRBV6-1; D is ambiguous. CDR3 size: 13 residues. Trimming took off 5 bases at V and 1 base at J, with 8 bases between the two ends. The germline V gene has CDR1 MNHNS and CDR2 SASEGT. In DNA form, the CDR3 reads TGTGCCAGCAGTTGGAAAAGGAACACTGAAGCTTTCTTT. As protein: CASSWKRNTEAFF.

The table lists this clone with many counts. The chain combines TRBV11-1 with TRBJ1-1; D gene uncertain. Germline V CDR1 and CDR2: SGHAT, FQDESV (reference sequence). Trimming removed 6 bases from V and 1 base from J, with 9 bases in between. There are 13 residues in the CDR3. This CDR3 is CASSQTGNTEAFF. DNA of the CDR3: TGTGCCAGCAGTCAAACCGGGAACACTGAAGCTTTCTTT.

Remarks on this clone: Since a much larger clone is just one base distant, this may be a read error. The chain employs TRBV9 and TRBJ2-3; D unclear. Germline V CDR1 and CDR2: SGDLS, YYNGEE. This CDR3 contains 15 residues. V lost 3 bases, J lost 5 bases, and 16 bases lay in between. Here the CDR3 reads CASSARYRSKDTQYF. The CDR3 DNA is TGTGCCAGCAGCGCCAGGTACCGGTCAAAAGATACGCAGTATTTT.

V gene TRBV9 combines with J gene TRBJ2-7; TRBD1 agrees at 8 bases. V shed 0 bases, J shed 7 bases, and the junction held 6 bases outside the gene matches. The CDR3 is 14 residues long. The germline CDR1 and CDR2 sequences are SGDLS and YYNGEE. As DNA, the CDR3 is TGTGCCAGCAGCGTAGAACCAACAGGGGGAGAGCAGTACTTC. This encodes CASSVEPTGGEQYF. Using reference TRBV9 and TRBJ2-7 for the parts outside the CDR3, the full variable domain is DSGVTQTPKHLITATGQRVTLRCSPRSGDLSVYWYQQSLDQGLQFLIQYYNGEERAKGNILERFSAQQFPDLHSELNLSSLELGDSALYFCASSVEPTGGEQYFGPGTRLTVT.

This clone was seen at least ten times. V usage is TRBV2 and J usage is TRBJ2-2; possible D gene TRBD1, 6 bases. The CDR3 is 11 amino acids. V lost 8 bases and J 9 bases, leaving 10 bases between the germline ends. Germline loops: CDR1 SNHLY, CDR2 FYNNEI. The DNA of the CDR3 is TGTGCCAGCCAACGGGACAGGGAGCTGTTTTTT. Protein product: CASQRDRELFF.

The chain links TRBV11-2 to TRBJ1-1; 7 nucleotides agree with TRBD1. The CDR3 length is 15 residues. J lost 7 bases, V lost 0 bases, and 8 bases had no gene match. Germline CDR1 and CDR2: SGHAT and FQNNGV. CDR3 amino acids: CASSLDPGQSREAFF. The DNA for the CDR3 is TGTGCCAGCAGCTTAGATCCGGGACAGTCTCGTGAAGCTTTCTTT.

This clone was found a few times. This chain links TRBV7-3 with TRBJ1-2; D is ambiguous. V gave up 4 bases and J gave up 3 bases, with 6 bases separating them. This CDR3 has 12 amino acids. The germline gives CDR1 SGHTA, CDR2 FQGTGA. The CDR3: CASSSLDYGYTF. The CDR3 DNA reads as TGTGCCAGCAGCTCTCTGGACTATGGCTACACCTTC.

V is TRBV20-1 and J is TRBJ2-7; perhaps TRBD1 as D (5 bases). CDR3 length equals 14 residues. Trimming shortened V by 3 bases and J by 1 base, and 13 bases separated the two germline ends. Germline loops: CDR1 DFQATT, CDR2 SNEGSKA (reference sequence). The CDR3 bases are TGCAGTGCTAGTCCTGTCGCAGGGTCCTACGAGCAGTACTTC. Translation gives CSASPVAGSYEQYF.

The chain has TRBV28 and TRBJ2-7; D gene uncertain. V was clipped by 5 bases and J by 7 bases, with 18 bases between them. Looked up from germline, CDR1 is MDHEN and CDR2 is SYDVKM. The CDR3 is made up of 14 amino acids. For the CDR3, the DNA is TGTGCCAGCAGTCCACCGGGCCACCACGGGGAGCAGTACTTC. It yields the protein CASSPPGHHGEQYF. The entire variable domain, with the rest obtained from reference TRBV28 and TRBJ2-7, is as follows: DVKVTQSSRYLVKRTGEKVFLECVQDMDHENMFWYRQDPGLGLRLIYFSYDVKMKEKGDIPEGYSVSREKKERFSLILESASTNQTSMYLCASSPPGHHGEQYFGPGTRLTVT.

By frequency in the sample, this clone is medium-sized (0.01 to 0.1%). V is TRBV19 and J is TRBJ2-1, with 8 bases aligning to TRBD2. CDR1 LNHDA and CDR2 SQIVND come from the germline V gene (reference sequence). V was clipped by 1 base and J by 7 bases; unmatched bases: 6. This CDR3 has 15 residues. DNA for the CDR3: TGTGCCAGTAGTATAGGCAGCGGGAGAGATAATGAGCAGTTCTTC. Translating it yields CASSIGSGRDNEQFF.

This clone has a count of ten or more. The chain employs TRBV28 and TRBJ1-4, with D tentatively TRBD1 (5 bases). Germline V gene data show CDR1 as MDHEN and CDR2 as SYDVKM. This CDR3 is built from 14 residues. The V end lost 4 bases, the J end lost 4 bases, and 10 bases lay between the germline ends. The CDR3 spells CASSWDRSNEKLFF. The CDR3 region has the DNA TGTGCCAGCAGTTGGGACCGAAGTAATGAAAAACTGTTTTTT.

This clone appeared a few times. The chain has TRBV7-8 and TRBJ2-7, with 10 bases identical to TRBD2. This CDR3 region has 16 residues. Germline V gives CDR1 SGHVS, CDR2 FQNEAQ. The V and J ends lost 3 bases and 4 bases, in that order; junction bases with no gene match: 9. CDR3 coding DNA: TGTGCCAGCAGCTTTCTAGCGGGAGAAGCCTCATACGAGCAGTACTTC. Amino acid sequence: CASSFLAGEASYEQYF. Complete variable domain (other parts from reference TRBV7-8 and TRBJ2-7): GAGVSQSPRYKVAKRGQDVALRCDPISGHVSLFWYQQALGQGPEFLTYFQNEAQLDKSGLPSDRFFAERPEGSVSTLKIQRTQQEDSAVYLCASSFLAGEASYEQYFGPGTRLTVT.

The CDR3 loop is CSASGQGGWEGYTF. DNA for the CDR3: TGCAGTGCTTCCGGACAGGGAGGTTGGGAAGGCTACACCTTC. The chain carries TRBV20-1 and TRBJ1-2; 8 bases are shared with TRBD1. V was pared by 5 bases and J by 8 bases, with 13 bases of the junction left unmatched. The CDR3 runs to 14 residues. CDR1 is DFQATT and CDR2 is SNEGSKA in the germline V gene (reference sequence).